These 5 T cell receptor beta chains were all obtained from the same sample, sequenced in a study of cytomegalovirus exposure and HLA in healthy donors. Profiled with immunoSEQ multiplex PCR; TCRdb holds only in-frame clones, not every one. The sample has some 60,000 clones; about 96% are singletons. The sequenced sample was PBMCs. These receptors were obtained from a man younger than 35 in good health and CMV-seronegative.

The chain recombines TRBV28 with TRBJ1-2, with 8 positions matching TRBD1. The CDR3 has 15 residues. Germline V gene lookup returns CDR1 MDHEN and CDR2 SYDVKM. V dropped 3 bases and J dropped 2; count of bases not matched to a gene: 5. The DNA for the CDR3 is TGTGCCAGCAGTTTCGGACAGGGAGGGAACTATGGCTACACCTTC. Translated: CASSFGQGGNYGYTF.

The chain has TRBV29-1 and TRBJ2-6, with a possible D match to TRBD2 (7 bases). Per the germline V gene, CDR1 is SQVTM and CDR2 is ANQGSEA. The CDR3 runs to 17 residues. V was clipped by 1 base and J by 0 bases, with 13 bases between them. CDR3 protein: CSVEGRGAHSGANVLTF. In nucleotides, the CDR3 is TGCAGCGTTGAAGGCCGGGGGGCCCACTCTGGGGCCAACGTCCTGACTTTC.

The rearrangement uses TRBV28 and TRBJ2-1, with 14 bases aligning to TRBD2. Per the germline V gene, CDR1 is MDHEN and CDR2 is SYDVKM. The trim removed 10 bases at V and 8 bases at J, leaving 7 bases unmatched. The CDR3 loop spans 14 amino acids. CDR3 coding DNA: TGTGCCACCACGGCGACTAGCGGGAGGGATGAGCAGTTCTTC. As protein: CATTATSGRDEQFF.

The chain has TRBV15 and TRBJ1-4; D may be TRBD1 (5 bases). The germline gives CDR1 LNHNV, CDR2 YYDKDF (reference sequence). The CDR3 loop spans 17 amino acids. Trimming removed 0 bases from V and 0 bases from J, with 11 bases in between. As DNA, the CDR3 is TGTGCCACCAGCAGAGATAAAGGGGCAGCAACTAATGAAAAACTGTTTTTT. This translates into CATSRDKGAATNEKLFF. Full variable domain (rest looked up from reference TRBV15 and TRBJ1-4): DAMVIQNPRYQVTQFGKPVTLSCSQTLNHNVMYWYQQKSSQAPKLLFHYYDKDFNNEADTPDNFQSRRPNTSFCFLDIRSPGLGDTAMYLCATSRDKGAATNEKLFFGSGTQLSVL.

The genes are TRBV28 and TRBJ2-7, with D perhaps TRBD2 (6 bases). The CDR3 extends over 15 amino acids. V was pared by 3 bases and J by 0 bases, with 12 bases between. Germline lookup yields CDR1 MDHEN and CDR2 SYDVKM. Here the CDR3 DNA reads TGTGCCAGCAGTTTGGGGCGGGACGGCTCCTACGAGCAGTACTTC. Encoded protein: CASSLGRDGSYEQYF.